This T cell receptor (beta chain) was recorded in a study of blood T cell repertoires in COVID-19. The CDR3 consists of 14 residues. CDR1 SGHRS and CDR2 YFSETQ come from the germline V gene. The ends lost 4 bases at V and 5 bases at J; junction bases unmatched: 4. Using immunoSEQ multiplex PCR, the repertoire was profiled, and TCRdb retains in-frame clones only, with some absent. The repertoire includes roughly 260,000 clones, about 89% of them detected once, and 2.3% sits in the top ten. Sequenced input: peripheral blood. The sequence derives from a woman in her 50s with acute or convalescent COVID-19. This chain uses TRBV5-1 with TRBJ1-5; 9 positions agree with TRBD1. The DNA of the CDR3 is TGCGCCAGCAGCCTGGGGGACAGGGATCAGCCCCAGCATTTT. It codes for CASSLGDRDQPQHF.